The 6 T cell receptor beta chains below all came from one sample that was sequenced in a study of T cell changes during pregnancy in multiple sclerosis. Measured with immunoSEQ multiplex PCR; TCRdb has only the in-frame clones, and not every one. The data show around 100,000 clones, 75% to 95% seen once. The source was peripheral blood, collected in the second trimester of pregnancy. Source of these receptors: a female donor with multiple sclerosis, enrolled in a pregnancy study.

The chain links TRBV25-1 to TRBJ1-3; the D gene is possibly TRBD1 (6 bases). CDR1 is MGHDK and CDR2 is SYGVNS in the germline V gene. CDR3 length: 15 residues. Trimming removed 6 bases at V and 4 bases at J, with 16 bases between. CDR3 nucleotides: TGTGCCAGCAGACGCACAGGGCTCGGCGGAAACACCATATATTTT. This codes for CASRRTGLGGNTIYF.

For the CDR3, the DNA is TGTGCCAGCAGCTTATATCCTAGCAGCACAGATACGCAGTATTTT. Translated, it gives CASSLYPSSTDTQYF. The V call is TRBV7-3, the J call TRBJ2-3, with a possible D match to TRBD2 (5 bases). The CDR3 consists of 15 residues. The ends were cut back, 2 bases at V and 0 bases at J, with 9 bases in the middle. Germline CDR1 reads SGHTA; CDR2 reads FQGTGA.

Only a few counts were recorded for this clone. V and J are TRBV18 and TRBJ1-2; D possibly corresponds to TRBD1 (6 bases). Trimming took off 3 bases at V and 7 bases at J, with 12 bases between the two ends. This CDR3 has 13 amino acids. CDR1 and CDR2 (germline): KGHSH, LQKENI. CDR3 in DNA: TGTGCCAGCTCACCCGGTCCAGGGGTTGGCTACACCTTC. It yields the protein CASSPGPGVGYTF.

The chain joins TRBV11-2 to TRBJ2-5, with TRBD2 as a possible D gene (5 bases). The CDR3 extends over 14 amino acids. Germline V lookup: CDR1 SGHAT, CDR2 FQNNGV. Trimming left V 5 bases short and J 5 bases short, with 15 bases between. CDR3 in amino acids: CASSVRLTRETQYF. The CDR3 bases are TGTGCCAGCAGCGTCAGGCTAACTAGGGAGACCCAGTACTTC.

The chain combines TRBV30 with TRBJ2-7; no definite D call. Looked up from germline, CDR1 is GTSNPN and CDR2 is SVGIG (reference sequence). V lost 0 bases and J lost 0, with 15 bases in between. The CDR3 sequence is 16 residues long. CDR3: CAWSVNLASSSYEQYF. The CDR3 bases are TGTGCCTGGAGTGTAAATCTGGCCTCCAGCTCCTACGAGCAGTACTTC.

V gene TRBV28 combines with J gene TRBJ2-7, with TRBD1 matching 8 bases. The CDR3 length is 17 residues. Germline V gene lookup returns CDR1 MDHEN and CDR2 SYDVKM. The J segment lost 0 bases and the V segment lost 2 bases, leaving 9 bases of the junction unmatched. Here the CDR3 reads CASSLDRWGTGSYEQYF. The CDR3 nucleotides are TGTGCCAGCAGTTTAGATCGGTGGGGGACAGGCTCCTACGAGCAGTACTTC. Complete variable domain (other parts from reference TRBV28 and TRBJ2-7): DVKVTQSSRYLVKRTGEKVFLECVQDMDHENMFWYRQDPGLGLRLIYFSYDVKMKEKGDIPEGYSVSREKKERFSLILESASTNQTSMYLCASSLDRWGTGSYEQYFGPGTRLTVT.